The source of this T cell receptor beta chain is a study of blood T cell repertoires in COVID-19. Study in general: Samples came from the United States, Italy and Spain, spanning acute and convalescent COVID-19.

In the authors' methods: Quantification of nucleated cells was approximated via reference gene primer amplification. Repertoires were generated with immunoSEQ multiplex PCR, while TCRdb's copy carries only in-frame clones and drops some. Clone size and V and J calls were adopted from that table, with D and trimming inferred from the DNA. The profile shows 100,000 to 150,000 clones, roughly 80% of them singletons. Germline loops: CDR1 LGHNA, CDR2 YSLEER. This CDR3 has 15 amino acids. Germline trimming cut 2 bases from V and 3 bases from J; bases unmatched to any gene: 5. The chain links TRBV4-3 to TRBJ1-1; 8 bases agree with TRBD1. Sequencing input: peripheral blood. The clonotype comes from a human donor in a cohort sampled during active COVID-19. The CDR3 region has the DNA TGCGCCAGCAGCCAATTCAGGGGGCCGGACACTGAAGCTTTCTTT. Translating gives CASSQFRGPDTEAFF.